A single sample gave rise to the 28 T cell receptor delta chains below, sequenced in a study of gamma-delta T cells after stem cell transplantation. TCRdb used CATT to re-call clones from the RT-PCR reads. The profile shows just under 2,500 delta-chain clones, around 17% of them singletons. Material for sequencing was gamma-delta T cells. These receptors were obtained from a human donor. It is not recorded whose cells these are; they may come from a transplant donor.

As regards this clone: It may be a read error: a sequence one base away is much more abundant. This rearrangement joins TRDV3 to TRDJ1; perhaps D is TRDD2 or TRDD3 (6 bases each). TCRdb leaves out the J gene; it was filled in here by matching the DNA to germline. Germline-derived CDR1 and CDR2 are TVYSNPD and GDNSRS (reference sequence). This CDR3 is built from 21 residues. The CDR3 nucleotides read TGCGCCTTGAGGCTTAGATCCTACGAGACTGGGCTACTAGGGGACACCGATAAACTCATCTTT. Protein sequence: CALRLRSYETGLLGDTDKLIF.

This clone is labeled as medium-sized. This chain uses TRDV3 with TRDJ1; the match to TRDD3 covers 11 bases. The germline V gene has CDR1 TVYSNPD and CDR2 GDNSRS (reference sequence). This CDR3 has 18 amino acids. V shed 3 bases, J shed 1 base, and the junction held 16 bases outside the gene matches. The CDR3 region is CAFPGCWGILSGTDKLIF. The CDR3 coding sequence is TGTGCCTTCCCCGGGTGCTGGGGGATACTTAGTGGCACCGATAAACTCATCTTT.

Regarding this clone: Possible read error: a much larger clone is one base away. The J gene is TRDJ3, the V gene TRDV2, with 12 bases fitting TRDD3. CDR3 length: 23 amino acids. Losses at the gene ends were 6 bases for V and 3 bases for J; bases not matched to a gene: 23. Per the germline V gene, CDR1 is GEAIGNYY and CDR2 is EKD. The CDR3 is CACTSSNRRYWGILGWDTRQMFF. CDR3 coding DNA: TGTGCCTGTACAAGTTCCAATCGACGGTACTGGGGGATACTCGGCTGGGACACCCGACAGATGTTTTTC.

This clone was counted a few times. The V and J genes are TRAV29/DV5 and TRDJ2, with 8 bases fitting TRDD3. J gave up 0 bases and V 3 bases, and 22 bases lay outside the gene matches. This CDR3 is 21 amino acids long. Per germline, CDR1 NSMFDY and CDR2 ISSIKDK. The CDR3 reads CAATTRWGNWGITALTAQLFF. The DNA for the CDR3 is TGTGCAGCAACCACTAGATGGGGAAATTGGGGGATCACCGCTTTGACAGCACAACTCTTCTTT.

Of note for this clone: This may come from a read error, since a much larger clone is one base off. The rearrangement links TRDV1 to TRDJ1, with 7 bases that match TRDD3. TCRdb does not report a J gene; here it was assigned by matching the DNA to germline references. Germline assignment: CDR1 TSWWSYY and CDR2 QGS. The CDR3 loop spans 20 amino acids. The CDR3 loop is CALGELAGELLGWGTDKLIF. The CDR3 DNA follows: TGTGCTCTCGGGGAACTGGCCGGGGAATTACTGGGGTGGGGAACCGATAAACTCATCTTT.

The chain uses TRDV3 and TRDJ1; TRDD3 agrees at 11 bases. The J gene was missing in TCRdb and was found by matching the end of the DNA to germline. The V gene's germline CDR1 is TVYSNPD and CDR2 GDNSRS (reference sequence). V was pared by 4 bases and J by 5 bases, with 21 bases of the junction left unmatched. The CDR3 runs to 18 residues. The CDR3 DNA reads as TGTGCCTCCCGGGCCCCAGGTTACTGGGGGATAAGTGAAGATAAACTCATCTTT. Translation: CASRAPGYWGISEDKLIF.

This clone was picked up a small number of times. This may arise from a read error, as a much more abundant clone is one base away. The J gene is TRDJ2, the V gene TRDV2; D may correspond to TRDD2 or TRDD3 (5 bases each). The V gene's germline CDR1 is GEAIGNYY and CDR2 EKD. V lost 1 base and J 0 bases, leaving 17 bases between the germline ends. The CDR3 sequence is 18 residues long. CDR3 region: CACDTAIGIPSLTAQLFF. CDR3 in DNA: TGTGCCTGTGACACGGCCATTGGGATTCCTTCTTTGACAGCACAACTCTTCTTT.

The chain combines TRDV3 with TRDJ1; 7 bases map to TRDD3. The J segment lost 2 bases and the V segment lost 4 bases, leaving 25 bases of the junction unmatched. Germline-derived CDR1 and CDR2 are TVYSNPD and GDNSRS (reference sequence). The CDR3 has 19 amino acids. Here the CDR3 DNA reads TGTGCCTCCCTCCTCCCAGATCAGCACTGGGGCCGCCAAACCGATAAACTCATCTTT. Amino acid sequence: CASLLPDQHWGRQTDKLIF.

To note about this clone: This may come from a read error, since a much larger clone is one base off. Other DNA variants within this sample encode the same CDR3. The chain recombines TRDV2 with TRDJ3; 8 positions match TRDD3. The CDR3 has 17 residues. Germline CDR1 and CDR2: GEAIGNYY and EKD. Here the CDR3 DNA reads TGTGCCTGTGACACCGTACTGGGGGCCTGGGACACACGACAGATGTTTTTC. Translating gives CACDTVLGAWDTRQMFF.

With respect to this clone: A read error is possible here, since a much larger clone lies one base away. This sample also contains other DNA sequences that code for the same CDR3. This chain links TRDV2 with TRDJ1; 7 bases are shared with TRDD3. Germline loops: CDR1 GEAIGNYY, CDR2 EKD. Trimming took 0 bases from V and 5 from J; bases not matched to a gene: 11. This CDR3 has 16 amino acids. The CDR3 spells CACDTGTGDITDKLIF. Here the CDR3 DNA reads TGTGCCTGTGACACCGGGACTGGGGATATCACTGATAAACTCATCTTT.

With respect to this clone: A far larger clone is off by one base, so a read error is likely. The gene calls are TRDV2 and TRDJ2; 8 nucleotides match TRDD3. Looked up from germline, CDR1 is GEAIGNYY and CDR2 is EKD. The CDR3 loop spans 15 amino acids. The CDR3 is CACDTVGGDTAQPFF. The CDR3 DNA follows: TGTGCCTGTGACACCGTAGGTGGGGATACAGCACAACCCTTCTTT.

Turning to this clone: A much larger clonotype is one base distant, so this may be a read error. V is TRDV3 and J is TRDJ1, with 7 bases aligning to TRDD3. The J gene, missing from TCRdb, was assigned here through DNA to germline matching. The CDR3 length is 21 residues. Germline-derived CDR1 and CDR2 are TVYSNPD and GDNSRS (reference sequence). After removal of 3 bases from V and 0 bases from J, the junction contained 28 bases not matched to a gene. The CDR3 sequence: CAFPVSSGPTGDSSYTDKLIF. CDR3 in DNA: TGTGCCTTCCCCGTTTCCTCGGGACCAACTGGGGACTCCTCGTACACCGATAAACTCATCTTT.

The rearrangement uses TRDV1 and TRDJ2; 8 bases are shared with TRDD3. Trimming removed 4 bases from V and 5 bases from J; junction bases left unmatched: 18. The CDR3 is 19 residues long. The V gene's germline CDR1 is TSWWSYY and CDR2 QGS. The CDR3 loop reads CALGAIPLPWGIVTAQLFF. In nucleotides, the CDR3 is TGTGCTCTTGGGGCCATTCCCTTACCGTGGGGGATTGTCACAGCACAACTCTTCTTT.

This clone appeared a few times. Mismatch with germline at one junction end may stem from a read error. The V gene is TRDV3, the J gene TRDJ2; D is possibly TRDD3 (5 bases). This CDR3 spans 14 amino acids. The germline gives CDR1 TVYSNPD, CDR2 GDNSRS (reference sequence). CDR3 nucleotide sequence: TGTGCCTTTCCCCTGGGTATCCTGACCGCACAACTCTTCTTT. Protein sequence: CAFPLGILTAQLFF.

In this sample, this clone turned up a few times. Germline and junction disagree at one end, which may indicate a read error. The chain employs TRDV2 and TRDJ3; TRDD3 might be the D (5 bases). Germline V gene lookup returns CDR1 GEAIGNYY and CDR2 EKD. This CDR3 contains 19 residues. In DNA, the CDR3 is TGCGCCTGTGACACCGTCGGGGACCAAAGCTCCCGGGACACCCGACAGATGTTTTTC. It translates to CACDTVGDQSSRDTRQMFF.

This clone is large by share. The rearrangement uses TRDV2 and TRDJ3; maybe TRDD3 (6 bases). The length of the CDR3 is 18 residues. With 0 bases removed from V and 0 bases from J, the gap between germline ends came to 11 bases. Germline assignment: CDR1 GEAIGNYY and CDR2 EKD. In DNA form, the CDR3 reads TGTGCCTGTGACACCGCCGGGGGACGCTCCTGGGACACCCGACAGATGTTTTTC. This encodes CACDTAGGRSWDTRQMFF.

This clone has a handful of counts. One end of the junction fails to match germline, which may point to a read error. The chain is built from TRAV29/DV5 and TRDJ1; TRDD3 agrees at 7 bases. This CDR3 is built from 19 residues. Germline CDR1 is NSMFDY and CDR2 is ISSIKDK. The CDR3: CAASPRGGGIPSYTDKLTF. CDR3 bases: TGTGCAGCAAGCCCACGGGGGGGAGGGATACCCTCGTACACCGATAAACTCACCTTT.

The CDR3 loop reads CACDTISPSWDTRQMFF. The CDR3 nucleotides are TGTGCCTGTGACACCATATCCCCCTCCTGGGACACCCGACAGATGTTTTTC. This chain joins TRDV2 and TRDJ3; unclear D gene. Germline V gene data show CDR1 as GEAIGNYY and CDR2 as EKD. V shed 0 bases and J shed 0 bases, with 8 bases lying between them. The CDR3 extends over 17 amino acids.

Notes on this clone: Being one base from a much bigger clone, this may be a read error. CDR3 nucleotides: TGTGCCTGTGACACCCCTCTTCTATGGGGGATACGTGACACCGATAAACTCATCTTT. It codes for CACDTPLLWGIRDTDKLIF. The chain joins TRDV2 to TRDJ1, with 11 bases identical to TRDD3. The CDR3 is 19 residues long. With V trimmed by 0 bases and J by 0 bases, 11 bases remained unmatched. Germline CDR1 reads GEAIGNYY; CDR2 reads EKD.

The J gene is TRDJ3, the V gene TRDV1; D is possibly TRDD3 (6 bases). TCRdb gives no J gene; it was assigned here by matching the DNA to germline. This CDR3 is built from 22 residues. V was pared by 5 bases and J by 0 bases, with 26 bases between. In germline, CDR1 is TSWWSYY, CDR2 QGS. CDR3 in amino acids: CALGTASKRDTGGSWDTRQMFF. The CDR3 DNA follows: TGTGCTCTTGGGACGGCCTCCAAACGTGATACGGGGGGCTCCTGGGACACCCGACAGATGTTTTTC.

This clone was found a few times. The chain carries TRDV3 and TRDJ2, with a possible D match to TRDD3 (10 bases). CDR3 length: 31 amino acids. In germline, CDR1 is TVYSNPD, CDR2 GDNSRS (reference sequence). The V and J ends lost 3 bases and 0 bases respectively, with 62 bases between them. The DNA of the CDR3 is TGTGCCTTCAACCGCCTTCCTACGGACTGGGGGATCTGCAAGGTTCTTCGTAATGATGCCTGTGGTAGTGCTTTGACAGCACAACTCTTCTTT. Its protein is CAFNRLPTDWGICKVLRNDACGSALTAQLFF.

With respect to this clone: The sample holds other DNA sequences that translate to the same CDR3. The chain employs TRDV2 and TRDJ1; a possible D gene is TRDD3 (6 bases). The J gene, absent from TCRdb, was called here by matching the DNA to germline. V was cut by 0 bases and J by 0 bases, with 25 bases left in between. In germline, CDR1 is GEAIGNYY, CDR2 EKD. This CDR3 is 20 amino acids long. The CDR3 bases are TGTGCCTGTGACACCGTGGGCAGGGGGGACCGTGCCTCGTACACCGATAAACTCATCTTT. Residues: CACDTVGRGDRASYTDKLIF.

A note on this clone: Its ends do not fully match the called genes, so a read error is possible. This sequence joins TRDV1 and TRDJ1; tentative D call: TRDD2 (7 bases). The J gene was missing in TCRdb and was found by matching the end of the DNA to germline. Germline V CDR1 and CDR2: TSWWSYY, QGS. The CDR3 spans 25 residues. CDR3 sequence: CAIGELNSYGFLQTGMRGRPHKLIF. The CDR3 coding sequence is TGTGCTATTGGGGAACTGAATTCGTATGGATTCCTACAAACGGGGATGAGGGGCCGGCCACATAAACTCATCTTT.

As to this clone: This sequence may be a read error, since a much larger clone differs from it by one base. The chain is built from TRDV2 and TRDJ3, with 10 bases matching TRDD3. CDR3 length: 18 amino acids. The germline V gene encodes CDR1 GEAIGNYY and CDR2 EKD. V trimming: 4 bases; J trimming: 4 bases; junction bases outside the gene matches: 9. CDR3 bases: TGTGCCTGTGATAAACTGGGGGATCCGTCGTGGGACACCCGACAGATGTTTTTC. It codes for CACDKLGDPSWDTRQMFF.

A few counts support this clone. At one end, the junction sequence differs from germline, possibly due to a read error. This chain links TRDV1 with TRDJ1; 8 nucleotides align to TRDD3. CDR3 length equals 19 residues. Germline V gives CDR1 TSWWSYY, CDR2 QGS. The CDR3, as DNA: TGTGCTCGTGGGATCCCTAACTGGGGATACTCGGGGTACACCGATAAACTCATCTTT. It encodes CARGIPNWGYSGYTDKLIF.

The CDR3 protein is CACERSVPLVSADTDKLIF. The CDR3 region has the DNA TGTGCCTGTGAACGTAGTGTGCCACTGGTGTCCGCGGACACCGATAAACTCATCTTT. The chain combines TRDV2 with TRDJ1, with D possibly being TRDD3 (5 bases). TCRdb is silent on the J gene; assignment here came from matching the DNA to germline. V was cut by 4 bases and J by 0 bases, with 26 bases left in between. Looked up from germline, CDR1 is GEAIGNYY and CDR2 is EKD. CDR3 length: 19 amino acids.

This clone was seen a handful of times. A read error may be the cause here, since a much bigger clone is one base away. The same CDR3 is also encoded by other DNA sequences in this sample. V usage is TRDV2 and J usage is TRDJ3, with 9 bases aligning to TRDD3. The germline V gene encodes CDR1 GEAIGNYY and CDR2 EKD. This CDR3 is built from 19 residues. The CDR3 DNA follows: TGTGCCTGTGACACGGGATGGGGATACGAGTCTTGGGACACCCGACAGATGTTCTTC. It is translated as CACDTGWGYESWDTRQMFF.

Comment on this clone: A read error may explain this, as a much larger clone is one base away. The rearrangement links TRDV2 to TRDJ3, with D possibly being TRDD3 (5 bases). The CDR3 loop spans 19 amino acids. CDR1 and CDR2 from the germline V gene are GEAIGNYY and EKD. Trimming cost V 3 bases and J 0 bases, with 17 bases left between them. This CDR3 is CACDAVDTGASWDTRQMFF. For the CDR3, the DNA is TGTGCCTGTGACGCCGTTGATACTGGAGCCTCCTGGGACACCCGACAGATGTTTTTC.